This record looks at one T cell receptor (beta chain) sequence and its context. The data were obtained in a study of cytotoxic CD8 clonotypes in ibrutinib-treated CLL. Trimming took off 7 bases at V and 3 bases at J, with 12 bases between the two ends. Germline V gene data show CDR1 as SNHLY and CDR2 as FYNNEI. The CDR3 loop spans 13 amino acids. TCRdb's table, derived via immunoSEQ multiplex PCR, lists solely in-frame clones and lacks some. The table has just over 200,000 clones, 79% seen once. The chain is built from TRBV2 and TRBJ1-2; D remains unclear. The clonotype originates from a human donor with chronic lymphocytic leukemia. The input for sequencing was PBMCs, taken after 12 months of ibrutinib treatment. DNA for the CDR3: TGTGCCAGCATGGGAAGAGGCCACTATGGCTACACCTTC. Residues: CASMGRGHYGYTF.